This passage covers 12 T cell receptor beta chains from one sample sequenced in a study of T cell responses to AZD1222 COVID-19 vaccine. Some clones are missing from TCRdb's copy, which holds only in-frame ones; the method was immunoSEQ multiplex PCR. This sample has around 100,000 clones, with roughly 84% found just once. The sample consisted of peripheral blood, taken on day 0 of AZD1222 vaccination. These receptors came from an adult in good health.

The gene calls are TRBV28 and TRBJ1-5; 7 bases match TRBD1. Germline V lookup: CDR1 MDHEN, CDR2 SYDVKM. V trimming: 4 bases; J trimming: 8 bases; junction bases outside the gene matches: 5. CDR3 length: 13 amino acids. CDR3: CASSSRGREPQHF. Written as DNA, the CDR3 is TGTGCCAGCAGTTCCAGGGGGAGGGAGCCCCAGCATTTT.

This chain links TRBV7-2 with TRBJ1-5; D gene uncertain. The ends were cut back, 1 base at V and 4 bases at J, with 8 bases in the middle. The germline CDR1 and CDR2 sequences are SGHTA and FQGNSA. This CDR3 has 14 residues. The CDR3 sequence is CASSLDRVNQPQHF. The CDR3 bases are TGTGCCAGCAGCTTAGATCGGGTAAATCAGCCCCAGCATTTT.

This clone has more than one count but fewer than ten. This chain uses TRBV11-2 with TRBJ2-7; D gene unclear. Deletions cut 4 bases from V and 2 bases from J, with 12 bases between. Per germline, CDR1 SGHAT and CDR2 FQNNGV. The CDR3 has 14 amino acids. CDR3 nucleotides: TGTGCCAGCAGCTCCCTCAAGTTTCCCTACGAGCAGTACTTC. Residues: CASSSLKFPYEQYF. Using reference TRBV11-2 and TRBJ2-7 for the parts outside the CDR3, the full variable domain is EAGVAQSPRYKIIEKRQSVAFWCNPISGHATLYWYQQILGQGPKLLIQFQNNGVVDDSQLPKDRFSAERLKGVDSTLKIQPAKLEDSAVYLCASSSLKFPYEQYFGPGTRLTVT.

The chain carries TRBV7-2 and TRBJ2-2; TRBD2 matches 7 bases. This CDR3 is built from 13 residues. Germline CDR1 and CDR2: SGHTA and FQGNSA. The V segment lost 5 bases and the J segment 5 bases; nucleotides outside the gene matches: 2. The CDR3 is CASSRGGTGELFF. CDR3 DNA: TGTGCCAGCAGCCGGGGAGGGACCGGGGAGCTGTTTTTT.

The V call is TRBV28, the J call TRBJ1-6, with 9 bases lining up with TRBD1. This CDR3 contains 15 residues. CDR1 is MDHEN, CDR2 SYDVKM, per germline. V shed 10 bases and J 10 bases; nucleotides not matched to a gene: 14. The CDR3 region has the DNA TGTGCCATTGGGGAACCGGGACAGGGCAAGTCACCCCTCCACTTT. It yields the protein CAIGEPGQGKSPLHF.

This sequence joins TRBV3-1 (or the pseudogene TRBV3-2) and TRBJ1-1, with 9 bases lining up with TRBD1. This CDR3 has 17 residues. The junction had 12 bases not matched to a gene; V was cut back by 2 bases and J by 5 bases. Germline V gene data show CDR1 as LGHDT and CDR2 as YNNKEL (reference sequence). The chain's CDR3 is CASSQTLPGQGGTEAFF. The CDR3 nucleotides read TGTGCCAGCAGCCAAACCTTACCGGGACAGGGAGGGACTGAAGCTTTCTTT.

The chain links TRBV7-2 to TRBJ2-7; a possible D gene is TRBD1 (6 bases). V gave up 4 bases and J gave up 4 bases, with 11 bases separating them. CDR3 size: 13 residues. Germline assignment: CDR1 SGHTA and CDR2 FQGNSA. CDR3 DNA: TGTGCCAGCAGCTCGGAGAGGGGGTACGAGCAGTACTTC. Amino acids: CASSSERGYEQYF.

This chain uses TRBV2 with TRBJ1-1, with D uncertain. Trimming removed 8 bases from V and 1 base from J, with 8 bases in between. Germline CDR1 reads SNHLY; CDR2 reads FYNNEI. CDR3 size: 12 residues. The CDR3: CASGRWNTEAFF. The CDR3 bases are TGTGCCAGCGGGCGGTGGAACACTGAAGCTTTCTTT.

The V gene is TRBV4-1, the J gene TRBJ1-1; no definite D call. From germline, CDR1 is MGHRA and CDR2 YSYEKL. With 1 base removed from V and 0 bases from J, the gap between germline ends came to 9 bases. CDR3 length: 15 amino acids. CDR3: CASSQVAGMNTEAFF. CDR3 nucleotides: TGCGCCAGCAGCCAAGTGGCGGGCATGAACACTGAAGCTTTCTTT.

CDR3 region: CASSAAKTSGSNNEQFF. CDR3 in DNA: TGTGCCAGCAGTGCGGCAAAGACTAGCGGGAGTAACAATGAGCAGTTCTTC. The chain links TRBV27 to TRBJ2-1; 12 bases match TRBD2. Germline CDR1 MNHEY, CDR2 SMNVEV (reference sequence). The ends lost 5 bases at V and 5 bases at J; junction bases unmatched: 10. The CDR3 covers 17 residues.

This clone was seen just once. The chain combines TRBV7-8 with TRBJ1-5; D is unclear. The CDR3 consists of 15 residues. Trimming took off 2 bases at V and 1 base at J, with 9 bases between the two ends. The germline V gene encodes CDR1 SGHVS and CDR2 FQNEAQ. The CDR3 nucleotides read TGTGCCAGCAGCTTATTAGGAGGGAGCAATCAGCCCCAGCATTTT. Translated: CASSLLGGSNQPQHF.

The sample holds one count of this clone. The V gene is TRBV6-5, the J gene TRBJ2-6; D is undetermined. The CDR3 covers 14 residues. Trimming removed 6 bases at V and 0 bases at J, with 6 bases between. Germline V gene lookup returns CDR1 MNHEY and CDR2 SVGAGI. Here the CDR3 reads CASRAHSGANVLTF. The CDR3 coding sequence is TGTGCCAGCAGAGCACACTCTGGGGCCAACGTCCTGACTTTC.